The source of this TCR beta chain is a study of blood T cell repertoires in COVID-19. Across the study: The United States, Italy and Spain were the sources of the acute and convalescent COVID-19 samples.

In the source study's methods: Estimates of nucleated cell counts were drawn from the amplification of reference gene primers. Using immunoSEQ multiplex PCR, the repertoire was profiled, and TCRdb retains in-frame clones only, with some absent. D and trimming were read from the DNA, whereas the V and J calls and clone size are those reported in that table. The data hold 200,000 to 250,000 clones, with roughly 90% observed a single time. There are 15 residues in the CDR3. In germline, CDR1 is SGHRS, CDR2 YFSETQ. Trimming took 4 bases from V and 5 from J, leaving 18 bases between them. This sequence joins TRBV5-1 and TRBJ2-5; tentative D call: TRBD2 (5 bases). Specimen: peripheral blood. The clonotype comes from a man aged 55 to 70 with acute or convalescent COVID-19. In DNA, the CDR3 is TGCGCCAGCAGCCTTGGAGGCCTCTCGGGGGAGACCCAGTACTTC. Its translation: CASSLGGLSGETQYF.